Ten or more counts support the clone carrying this T cell receptor (beta chain). The target antigen is unknown. Time point reported: longitudinal time-point 1 (baseline). The starting material, 2 million PBMCs stored at -80 C, gave rise to the unsorted libraries. The sample is drawn from a study of neurological immune-mediated disorders. The yield of each sequencing run was over 170 million TCR-beta sequences from 15-18 subjects. TCRdb itself ran the 5' RACE reads through MiXCR, one entry per CDR3 protein. The table includes roughly 36,000 distinct CDR3 sequences, under 4% detected once. Overall study findings and caveats: In HTLV-1-associated myelopathy, TCR clonal expansion was greatest, whereas multiple sclerosis had the least, falling below healthy controls.

The clonotype comes from a woman in her fifties or sixties with multiple sclerosis. The sequenced sample consisted of PBMCs.

The DNA of the CDR3 is TGCGCCAGCAGCACACAGGGTACCGGGGAGCTGTTTTTT. Translating it yields CASSTQGTGELFF. The chain uses TRBV5-1 and TRBJ2-2; D might be TRBD1 (6 bases). Trimming removed 4 bases from V and 5 bases from J, with 9 bases in between. The CDR3 spans 13 residues. Germline V gene lookup returns CDR1 SGHRS and CDR2 YFSETQ.